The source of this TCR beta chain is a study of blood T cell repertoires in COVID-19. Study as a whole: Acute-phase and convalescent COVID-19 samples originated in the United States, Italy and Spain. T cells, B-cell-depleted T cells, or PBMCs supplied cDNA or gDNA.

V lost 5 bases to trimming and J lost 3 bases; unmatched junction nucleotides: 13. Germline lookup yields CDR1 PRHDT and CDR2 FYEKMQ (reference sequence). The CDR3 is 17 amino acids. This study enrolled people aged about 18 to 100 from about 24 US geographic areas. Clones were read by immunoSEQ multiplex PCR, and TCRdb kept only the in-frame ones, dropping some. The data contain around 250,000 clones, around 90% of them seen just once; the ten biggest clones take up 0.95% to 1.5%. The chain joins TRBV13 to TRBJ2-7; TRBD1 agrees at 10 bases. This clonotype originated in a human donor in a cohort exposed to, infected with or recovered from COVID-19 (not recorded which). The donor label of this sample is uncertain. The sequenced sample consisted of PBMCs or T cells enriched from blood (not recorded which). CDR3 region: CASSDRRTRTGGYEQYF. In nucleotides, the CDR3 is TGTGCCAGCAGCGACCGGAGGACTCGGACAGGGGGCTACGAGCAGTACTTC.